This T cell receptor beta chain was identified during a study of OX40 agonist ivuxolimab in advanced cancers. TCRdb's table, derived via immunoSEQ multiplex PCR, lists solely in-frame clones and lacks some. Here the sample spans 40,000 to 55,000 clones, about 90% being singletons. Deletions cut 0 bases from V and 9 bases from J, with 12 bases between. The germline gives CDR1 MNHEY, CDR2 SVGAGI. The CDR3 runs to 15 residues. This chain uses TRBV6-5 with TRBJ1-6, with D perhaps matching TRBD1 (5 bases). The sequence was collected from an adult with an advanced solid tumor such as melanoma, head and neck, liver or kidney cancer. Sequences were derived from CD4+ or CD8+ T cells sorted from blood, sampled in a trial of the OX40 agonist ivuxolimab. In DNA form, the CDR3 reads TGTGCCAGCAGTTACTCGGGGGACCGTTCTTCACCCCTCCACTTT. It is translated as CASSYSGDRSSPLHF.